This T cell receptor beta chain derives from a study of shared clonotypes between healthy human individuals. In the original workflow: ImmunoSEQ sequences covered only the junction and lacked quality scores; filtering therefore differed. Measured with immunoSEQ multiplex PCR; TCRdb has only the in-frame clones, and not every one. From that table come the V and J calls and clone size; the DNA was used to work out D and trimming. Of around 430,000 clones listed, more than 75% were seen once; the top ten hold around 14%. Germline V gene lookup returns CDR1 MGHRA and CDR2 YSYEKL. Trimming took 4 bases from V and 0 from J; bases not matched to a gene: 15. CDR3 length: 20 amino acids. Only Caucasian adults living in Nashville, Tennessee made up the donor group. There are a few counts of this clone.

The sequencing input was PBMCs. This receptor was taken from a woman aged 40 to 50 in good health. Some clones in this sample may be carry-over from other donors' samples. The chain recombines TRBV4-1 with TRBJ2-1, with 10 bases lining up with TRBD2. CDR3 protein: CASSPYLWKREGHSYNEQFF. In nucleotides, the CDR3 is TGCGCCAGCAGCCCCTATTTGTGGAAGCGGGAGGGCCACTCCTACAATGAGCAGTTCTTC.